The rows below give T cell receptor beta chains drawn from one sample of a study of blood T cell repertoires in COVID-19. Sequenced by immunoSEQ multiplex PCR; TCRdb stores in-frame clones only, minus some. The sample carries about 200,000 clones, roughly 80% recorded once. The sequenced sample was PBMCs or T cells enriched from blood (not recorded which). Receptor source: a man aged 40-49 years who had recovered from COVID-19. Both conserved end residues are part of each CDR3. D genes are given only for firm matches. The size of a clone is reported for some rows only, either as once, few or many, or as a class for expanded clones.

j_call v_call clone_size d_call cdr3_aa
TRBJ2-6 TRBV10-3 few NA CAISGGRQSGANVLTF
TRBJ1-2 TRBV29-1 NA NA CSVVGDLNYGYTF
TRBJ1-1 TRBV29-1 NA TRBD1 CSVEGQGWAGTEAFF
TRBJ1-1 TRBV7-2 NA NA CASSSGQPGNTEAFF
TRBJ2-3 TRBV28 NA NA CASSLSTDTQYF
TRBJ2-7 TRBV4-3 NA TRBD1 CASSALTGASGEQYF
TRBJ2-5 TRBV19 NA NA CASSMIGGAETQYF
TRBJ1-2 TRBV2 NA NA CASYPSGGVGYGYTF
TRBJ1-6 TRBV7-2 NA NA CASSLYRESPLHF
TRBJ2-5 TRBV4-3 NA TRBD1 CASSQKSGTGRGETQYF
TRBJ1-2 TRBV28 few TRBD1 CASSFERGRLSDGYTF
TRBJ2-3 TRBV2 NA NA CASHGGYYTDTQYF
TRBJ2-2 TRBV5-4 once NA CASSFETGELFF
TRBJ2-3 TRBV2 NA TRBD2 CASSAGVTDTQYF
TRBJ2-1 TRBV5-1 once TRBD1 CASSLDGQGYNEQFF
TRBJ1-5 TRBV18 NA NA CASSTDSNQPQHF
TRBJ1-2 TRBV7-8 NA NA CASSSERAYGYTF
TRBJ2-1 TRBV5-1 NA TRBD2 CAIGGLADGNEQFF
TRBJ1-6 TRBV7-8 NA NA CASSLTGNNSPLHF
TRBJ1-4 TRBV9 NA TRBD1 CASSFGTGRSGEKLFF
TRBJ2-1 TRBV18 NA TRBD2 CASSPPTSGSVNEQFF
TRBJ2-1 TRBV5-1 NA TRBD2 CASSSSASGTRYEQFF
TRBJ1-1 TRBV25-1 NA TRBD1 CASSEYRTGDTEAFF
TRBJ2-7 TRBV5-4 NA TRBD2 CASSLLAGATYEQYF
TRBJ2-1 TRBV7-6 NA TRBD2 CASSPLRTSGTNEQFF
TRBJ2-7 TRBV6-5 NA TRBD2 CASSYSNSGSYEQYF
TRBJ1-2 TRBV19 NA NA CASLLQGPGDYGYTF
TRBJ2-5 TRBV7-2 once NA CASSSDRRDGTQYF
TRBJ2-4 TRBV19 NA NA CASRDSAKNIQYF
TRBJ1-1 TRBV3-1/TRBV3-2 NA NA CASSQVSGGGEAFF
TRBJ2-7 TRBV7-2 NA TRBD2 CASSLEGGRGYEQYF
TRBJ2-7 TRBV5-5 NA NA CASSLLSASYEQYF
TRBJ2-7 TRBV10-3 NA NA CAVSPGSLTYEQYF
TRBJ2-1 TRBV5-5 NA NA CASSLVRRSSYNEQFF
TRBJ1-5 TRBV10-3 NA TRBD1 CAISARSGQGNNQPQHF
TRBJ2-1 TRBV11-3 NA NA CASSFGGNEQFF
TRBJ1-2 TRBV27 NA NA CASSLRGARGYTF
TRBJ2-1 TRBV11-1 few TRBD2 CASRGGRLAAYNEQFF
TRBJ1-5 TRBV2 NA NA CASNRVSNQPQHF
TRBJ1-2 TRBV9 NA TRBD1 CASSPEDRNYGYTF
TRBJ2-3 TRBV5-4 few TRBD2 CASSLGVLAGEDTQYF
TRBJ2-3 TRBV7-9 NA TRBD2 CASSLGLGTSTSDTQYF
TRBJ1-2 TRBV7-9 few NA CASSLARERSYGYTF
TRBJ1-5 TRBV19 NA NA CASSIIVSNQPQHF
TRBJ2-1 TRBV19 NA TRBD2 CASSWVAGMNEQFF
TRBJ2-7 TRBV4-3 NA TRBD2 CASSQVDPSVAGVGEQYF
TRBJ2-7 TRBV7-2 NA TRBD1 CASSPDRPYEQYF
TRBJ2-7 TRBV3-1/TRBV3-2 NA TRBD1 CASSQDPGQGDYVNEQYF
TRBJ2-2 TRBV3-1/TRBV3-2 NA TRBD2 CASSHLAGGRGELFF
TRBJ2-3 TRBV4-3 NA TRBD2 CASSLAGPSTDTQYF
TRBJ2-2 TRBV18 NA TRBD1 CASSPRTGEHAGELFF
TRBJ1-2 TRBV6-6 NA TRBD1 CASSYSGQAMYGYTF
TRBJ2-5 TRBV7-9 NA TRBD2 CASSLANGGETQYF